This T cell receptor beta chain was recovered during a study of early T cells in non-severe SARS-CoV-2 infection. Study-level background: Sequencing of unsorted whole blood was done on bulk RNA, leaving chains unpaired. Overall study results and limits: Matches to VDJdb favored anti-spike CD8 responses and missed private and CD4 specificities.

V gave up 5 bases and J gave up 2 bases; unmatched junction bases: 8. Germline CDR1 is DFQATT and CDR2 is SNEGSKA (reference sequence). The CDR3 loop spans 14 amino acids. A remark on this clonotype: Its antigen is not identified.

Individual cDNA molecules were tagged with unique molecular identifiers, the study reported. Each CDR3 protein gets one entry after TCRdb re-called the 5' RACE reads with MiXCR. Seen here are tens of thousands of distinct CDR3 sequences, more than 15% observed once, and the top ten hold roughly 8.2%. The TCR originated in an adult who was a healthcare worker with PCR-confirmed SARS-CoV-2 infection or an uninfected control (not recorded which). Material: whole blood, obtained at baseline. The chain has TRBV20-1 and TRBJ2-7; 8 bases fit TRBD1. CDR3 DNA sequence: TGCAGTGCTGGCCGCCGGGACAGGACCTACGAGCAGTACTTC. This gives the protein CSAGRRDRTYEQYF.